A selection of T cell receptor beta chains follows, all from one sample in a study of T cells in Graves' hyperthyroidism and ophthalmopathy. TCRdb reanalysed the multiplex PCR reads using MiXCR and keeps one entry per CDR3 protein. The sample consists of fewer than 900,000 distinct CDR3 sequences, about a sixth of them appearing once. The sequenced sample consisted of blood. These receptors were collected from a man between 18 and 29 years old with Graves' hyperthyroidism. Both conserved end residues are part of each CDR3. The order of the fields is J gene, D gene, V gene, clone size, CDR3 DNA, CDR3 protein. The D gene is left open where the match is weak. The size field is filled for only some rows; it gives once, few, many or a size class.

j_call: TRBJ2-5
d_call: .
v_call: TRBV3-1
clone_size: many
cdr3_nt: TGTGCCAGCAGCCAAGGGGTGTGGGATCAAGAGACCCAGTACTTC
cdr3_aa: CASSQGVWDQETQYF

j_call: TRBJ1-5
d_call: .
v_call: TRBV27
clone_size: few
cdr3_nt: TGTGCCAGCACCCCGCGGGGGCTCCTCAATCAGCCCCAGCATTTT
cdr3_aa: CASTPRGLLNQPQHF

j_call: TRBJ2-7
d_call: .
v_call: TRBV7-2
clone_size: .
cdr3_nt: TGTGCCAGCAGCCCGACCGGCGGGGGGACAGGCGAGCAGTACTTC
cdr3_aa: CASSPTGGGTGEQYF

j_call: TRBJ2-5
d_call: TRBD1
v_call: TRBV28
clone_size: .
cdr3_nt: TGTGCCAGCAGGCAGGGACAGCTAGAGACCCAGTACTTC
cdr3_aa: CASRQGQLETQYF

j_call: TRBJ1-5
d_call: .
v_call: TRBV6-2/TRBV6-3
clone_size: few
cdr3_nt: TGTGCCAGTTTGGGGGAGAACGGGCAGCCCCAGCATTTT
cdr3_aa: CASLGENGQPQHF

j_call: TRBJ2-7
d_call: .
v_call: TRBV6-2/TRBV6-3
clone_size: few
cdr3_nt: TGTGCCAGCAGTTCGGCCTATAAGCAGTACTTC
cdr3_aa: CASSSAYKQYF

j_call: TRBJ1-5
d_call: TRBD1
v_call: TRBV20-1
clone_size: many
cdr3_nt: TGCAGCGGACAGGGGGCACGTCAGCCCCAGCATTTT
cdr3_aa: CSGQGARQPQHF

j_call: TRBJ1-2
d_call: .
v_call: TRBV7-8
clone_size: many
cdr3_nt: TGTGCCAGCAGCCCTACCGTTCCGAATGGCTACACCTTC
cdr3_aa: CASSPTVPNGYTF

j_call: TRBJ1-5
d_call: .
v_call: TRBV12-3/TRBV12-4
clone_size: .
cdr3_nt: TGTGCCAGCAGTTTGGTCGGAGATCAGCCCCAGCATTTT
cdr3_aa: CASSLVGDQPQHF

j_call: TRBJ1-1
d_call: .
v_call: TRBV3-1
clone_size: many
cdr3_nt: TGTGCCAGCAGTGCTGGACCCACTGAAGCTTTCTTT
cdr3_aa: CASSAGPTEAFF

j_call: TRBJ2-1
d_call: .
v_call: TRBV29-1
clone_size: .
cdr3_nt: TGCAGCGGGCAGCACTTCTCCTACAATGGGCAGTTCTTC
cdr3_aa: CSGQHFSYNGQFF

j_call: TRBJ1-2
d_call: TRBD1
v_call: TRBV7-8
clone_size: few
cdr3_nt: TGTGCCAGCAGCTTAGTTGGACAGGGCGGCTACACCTTC
cdr3_aa: CASSLVGQGGYTF

j_call: TRBJ1-2
d_call: TRBD1
v_call: TRBV18
clone_size: few
cdr3_nt: TGTGCCAGCTCACCCCGGACAGGGGGCAATGGCTACACCTTC
cdr3_aa: CASSPRTGGNGYTF

j_call: TRBJ1-2
d_call: .
v_call: TRBV30
clone_size: many
cdr3_nt: TGTGCCTGGAGCGACCTGCGGTCCAGAGGCCTTCGGGGCTACACCTTC
cdr3_aa: CAWSDLRSRGLRGYTF

j_call: TRBJ1-6
d_call: TRBD1
v_call: TRBV25-1
clone_size: few
cdr3_nt: TGTGCCAGCAGGTCCCTTGGAGAGGGGGCGCTTTCACCCCTCCACTTT
cdr3_aa: CASRSLGEGALSPLHF

j_call: TRBJ2-1
d_call: TRBD2
v_call: TRBV7-8
clone_size: many
cdr3_nt: TGTGCCAGCAGCCAAAGGGGGACTAGCGGGAATTACAATGAGCAGTTCTTC
cdr3_aa: CASSQRGTSGNYNEQFF

j_call: TRBJ2-7
d_call: TRBD2
v_call: TRBV4-1
clone_size: few
cdr3_nt: TGCGCCAGCAGCCAATTACCTAGCGGGAGCTCCTACGAGCAGTACTTC
cdr3_aa: CASSQLPSGSSYEQYF

j_call: TRBJ1-6
d_call: .
v_call: TRBV7-2
clone_size: few
cdr3_nt: TGTGCCAGCAGCTTAGGCTTAGGCCTCTCCTATAATTCACCCCTCCACTTT
cdr3_aa: CASSLGLGLSYNSPLHF